The clone carrying this T cell receptor beta chain was counted a few times. Looked up from germline, CDR1 is MNHEY and CDR2 is SMNVEV (reference sequence). The V end was cut by 5 bases, the J end by 13 bases, with 21 bases between. The CDR3 covers 15 residues. These data come from a study of cytomegalovirus exposure and HLA in healthy donors. Vbeta (60) and Jbeta (13) primers were used in the PCR. Produced via immunoSEQ multiplex PCR; TCRdb's table is partial and in-frame only. Counted here are tens of thousands of clones, 40% to 50% occurring once; the ten biggest clones make up just under 2%. Sequences were obtained from PBMCs. The clonotype originates from a woman aged 50 to 60 in good health and CMV-seronegative. V is TRBV27 and J is TRBJ1-6; no clear D gene. The CDR3 nucleotides are TGTGCCAGCAGTCCCCCCAGCGGATCCGATATCCCCCTCCACTTT. Translated: CASSPPSGSDIPLHF.